Below, 10 T cell receptor beta chains from the same sample are listed, as sequenced in a study of blood T cell repertoires in COVID-19 (dated by TCRdb to 2018 to 2020). Receptor amplification or capture employed the immunoSEQ multiplex PCR assay. TCRdb took this table from immuneACCESS and kept in-frame rearrangements with V and J called. Such tables lack part of the clones; where checked against another copy, unresolved V genes explain under half of the gap, and the rest is unexplained. In all, the sample holds some 240,000 clones, and 75% to 85% of those were seen once. Jointly, the top ten make up 7.5% of the sample. Input material: peripheral blood. The receptors shown here come from a woman older than 75 with COVID-19, enrolled during active disease.

V and J are TRBV23-1 and TRBJ1-5; no definite D call. TRBV23-1 is flagged as an ORF with uncertain function. The CDR3 has 13 residues. The V and J ends lost 3 bases and 3 bases respectively, with 6 bases between them. CDR3 in amino acids: CASSQELNQPQHF. In DNA form, the CDR3 reads TGCGCCAGCAGTCAGGAGCTCAATCAGCCCCAGCATTTT.

This chain links TRBV7-9 with TRBJ2-7, with a weak D call TRBD1 (6 bases). The CDR3 runs 12 residues. Trimming pared 4 bases from V and 4 bases from J, leaving 8 bases between. Germline-derived CDR1 and CDR2 are SEHNR and FQNEAQ (reference sequence). The CDR3 loop is CASSSQGYEQYF. CDR3 coding DNA: TGTGCCAGCAGCTCACAGGGTTACGAGCAGTACTTC.

The chain joins TRBV12-3 or TRBV12-4 to TRBJ2-5; TRBD2 matches 7 bases. V shed 6 bases and J 4 bases; nucleotides not matched to a gene: 5. This CDR3 comprises 13 residues. The chain's CDR3 is CASSRTRGETQYF. In nucleotides, the CDR3 is TGTGCCAGCAGCCGGACTAGAGGAGAGACCCAGTACTTC.

The J gene is TRBJ2-7, the V gene TRBV3-1 (or the pseudogene TRBV3-2); TRBD2 might be the D (7 bases). Trimming took 7 bases from V and 2 from J, leaving 12 bases between them. CDR3 length: 13 residues. The germline gives CDR1 LGHDT, CDR2 YNNKEL (reference sequence). CDR3 in amino acids: CASTPGGPYEQYF. The CDR3 DNA follows: TGTGCCAGCACCCCGGGGGGCCCCTACGAGCAGTACTTC.

This clone came up a few times. Compared with germline, one end of the junction differs, possibly owing to a read error. The J gene is TRBJ1-6, the V gene TRBV6-6; D unclear. This CDR3 comprises 13 residues. Germline assignment: CDR1 MNHNY and CDR2 SVGAGI (reference sequence). In nucleotides, the CDR3 is TGTGCCAGCAGACAGCGGAATAATCCACCCCTCCACTTT. It is translated as CASRQRNNPPLHF.

The chain carries TRBV3-1 (or the pseudogene TRBV3-2) and TRBJ1-2; 7 bases are a match to TRBD1. Trimming cost V 8 bases and J 7 bases; bases outside gene matches: 7. The germline CDR1 and CDR2 sequences are LGHDT and YNNKEL (reference sequence). This CDR3 spans 12 amino acids. CDR3 DNA: TGTGCCAGCCGGCAGACAGGGCTTGGCTACACCTTC. Translating gives CASRQTGLGYTF.

This clone has more than one count but fewer than ten. The chain links TRBV28 to TRBJ2-4; TRBD1 is a possible D gene (5 bases). CDR1 and CDR2 (germline): MDHEN, SYDVKM. The CDR3 runs 16 residues. Trimming removed 6 bases from V and 6 bases from J, with 21 bases in between. In DNA form, the CDR3 reads TGTGCCAGCAGGACCGGAGACAGAGGTTCTTCAAACATTCAGTACTTC. This sequence encodes CASRTGDRGSSNIQYF.

The chain employs TRBV19 and TRBJ1-6; 7 bases are a match to TRBD1. V was pared by 1 base and J by 7 bases, with 4 bases of the junction left unmatched. The germline V gene encodes CDR1 LNHDA and CDR2 SQIVND (reference sequence). The CDR3 totals 15 residues. The CDR3 DNA sequence: TGTGCCAGTAGTATAGGACAGGGTGGCAATTCACCCCTCCACTTT. Translated: CASSIGQGGNSPLHF. Full variable domain (rest looked up from reference TRBV19 and TRBJ1-6): DGGITQSPKYLFRKEGQNVTLSCEQNLNHDAMYWYRQDPGQGLRLIYYSQIVNDFQKGDIAEGYSVSREKKESFPLTVTSAQKNPTAFYLCASSIGQGGNSPLHFGNGTRLTVT.

The rearrangement uses TRBV12-5 and TRBJ2-5, with D maybe TRBD2 (6 bases). This CDR3 comprises 15 residues. The V gene's germline CDR1 is LGHNT and CDR2 FRNRAP. V was cut by 6 bases and J by 3 bases, with 17 bases left in between. For the CDR3, the DNA is TGTGCTAGTGGCGGCCTCGGGACTCTCGAAGAGACCCAGTACTTC. Protein product: CASGGLGTLEETQYF.

This chain joins TRBV5-6 and TRBJ2-3; no definite D call. CDR3 length: 17 residues. V was clipped by 1 base and J by 2 bases, with 17 bases between them. Germline V gene lookup returns CDR1 SGHDT and CDR2 YYEEEE. In nucleotides, the CDR3 is TGTGCCAGCAGCTTGTTAAGTTCGTGGCAGATCACAGATACGCAGTATTTT. This encodes CASSLLSSWQITDTQYF.